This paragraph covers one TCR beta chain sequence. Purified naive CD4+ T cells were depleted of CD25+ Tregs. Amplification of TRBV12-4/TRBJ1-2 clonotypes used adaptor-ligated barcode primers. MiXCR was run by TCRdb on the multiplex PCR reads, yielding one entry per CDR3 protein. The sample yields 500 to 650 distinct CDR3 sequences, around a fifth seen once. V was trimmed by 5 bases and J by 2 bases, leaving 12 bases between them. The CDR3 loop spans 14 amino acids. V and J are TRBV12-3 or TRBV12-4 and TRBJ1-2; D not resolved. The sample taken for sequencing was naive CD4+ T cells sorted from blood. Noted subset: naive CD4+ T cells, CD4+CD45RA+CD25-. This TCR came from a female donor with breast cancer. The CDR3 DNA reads TGTGCCAGCAGTCCCGGGTCGGTGAACTATGGCTACACCTTC. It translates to CASSPGSVNYGYTF.